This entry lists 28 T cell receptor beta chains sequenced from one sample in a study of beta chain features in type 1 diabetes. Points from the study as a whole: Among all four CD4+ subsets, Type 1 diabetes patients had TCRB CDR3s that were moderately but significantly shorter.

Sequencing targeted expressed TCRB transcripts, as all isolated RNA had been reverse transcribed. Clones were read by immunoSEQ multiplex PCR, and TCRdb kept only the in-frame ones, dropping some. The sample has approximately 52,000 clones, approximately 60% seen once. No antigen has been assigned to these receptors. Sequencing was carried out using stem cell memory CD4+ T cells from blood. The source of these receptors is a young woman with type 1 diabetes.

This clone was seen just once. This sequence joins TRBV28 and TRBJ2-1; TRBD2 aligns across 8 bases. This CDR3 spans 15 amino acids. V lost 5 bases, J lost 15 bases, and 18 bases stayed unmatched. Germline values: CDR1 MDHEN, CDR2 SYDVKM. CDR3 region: CASSTLAGKTPSSFF. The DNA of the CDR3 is TGTGCCAGCAGTACGTTAGCGGGAAAAACCCCATCTTCGTTCTTC.

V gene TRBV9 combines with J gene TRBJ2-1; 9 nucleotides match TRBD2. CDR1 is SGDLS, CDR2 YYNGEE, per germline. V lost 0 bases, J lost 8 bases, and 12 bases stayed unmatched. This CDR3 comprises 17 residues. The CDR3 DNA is TGTGCCAGCAGCGTAGCTTCAGTGAGCGGGGGGATCGATGAGCAGTTCTTC. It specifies CASSVASVSGGIDEQFF.

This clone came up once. CDR3 amino acids: CASSTRGSNTEAFF. CDR3 coding DNA: TGTGCCAGCAGCACTAGGGGGTCTAACACTGAAGCTTTCTTT. The chain joins TRBV7-9 to TRBJ1-1; D is possibly TRBD1 (6 bases). The CDR3 covers 14 residues. V was trimmed by 5 bases and J by 2 bases, leaving 12 bases between them. Germline lookup yields CDR1 SEHNR and CDR2 FQNEAQ (reference sequence).

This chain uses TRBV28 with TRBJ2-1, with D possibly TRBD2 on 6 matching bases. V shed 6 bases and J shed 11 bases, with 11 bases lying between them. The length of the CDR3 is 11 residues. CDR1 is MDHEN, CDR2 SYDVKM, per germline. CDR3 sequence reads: CASRVAEKQFF. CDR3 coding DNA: TGTGCCAGCAGGGTAGCGGAAAAGCAGTTCTTC.

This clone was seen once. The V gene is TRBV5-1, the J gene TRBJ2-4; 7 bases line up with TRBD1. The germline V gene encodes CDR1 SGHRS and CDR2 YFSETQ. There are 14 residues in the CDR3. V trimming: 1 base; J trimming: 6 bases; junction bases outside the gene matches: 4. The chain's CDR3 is CASSLSGGRNIQYF. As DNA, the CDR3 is TGCGCCAGCAGCTTGTCAGGGGGTAGAAACATTCAGTACTTC. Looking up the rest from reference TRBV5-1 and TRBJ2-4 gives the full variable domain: KAGVTQTPRYLIKTRGQQVTLSCSPISGHRSVSWYQQTPGQGLQFLFEYFSETQRNKGNFPGRFSGRQFSNSRSEMNVSTLELGDSALYLCASSLSGGRNIQYFGAGTRLSVL.

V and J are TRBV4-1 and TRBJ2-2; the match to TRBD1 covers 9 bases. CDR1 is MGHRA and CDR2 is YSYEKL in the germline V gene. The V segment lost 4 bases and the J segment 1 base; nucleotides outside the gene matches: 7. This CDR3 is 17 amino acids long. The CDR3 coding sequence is TGCGCCAGCAGCCCGGACAGGGGAGGGGTGAACACCGGGGAGCTGTTTTTT. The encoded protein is CASSPDRGGVNTGELFF.

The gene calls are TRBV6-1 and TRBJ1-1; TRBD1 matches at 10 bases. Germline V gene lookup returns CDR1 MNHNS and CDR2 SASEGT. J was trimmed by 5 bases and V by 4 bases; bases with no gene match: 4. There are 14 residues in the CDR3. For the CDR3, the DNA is TGTGCCAGCAGTGTTCGACAGGGGGCTACTGAAGCTTTCTTT. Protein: CASSVRQGATEAFF.

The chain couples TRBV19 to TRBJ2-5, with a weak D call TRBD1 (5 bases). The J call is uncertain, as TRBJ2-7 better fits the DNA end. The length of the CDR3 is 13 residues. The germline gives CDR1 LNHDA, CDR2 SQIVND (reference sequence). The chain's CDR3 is CASSSGQVYEQYF. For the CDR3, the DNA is TGTGCCAGTAGTTCAGGGCAGGTCTACGAGCAGTACTTC.

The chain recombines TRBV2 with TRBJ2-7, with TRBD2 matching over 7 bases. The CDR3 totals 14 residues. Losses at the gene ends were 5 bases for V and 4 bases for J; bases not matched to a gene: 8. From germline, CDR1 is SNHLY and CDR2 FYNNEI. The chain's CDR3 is CASSTGTISYEQYF. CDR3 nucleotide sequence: TGTGCCAGCAGTACCGGGACTATCTCTTACGAGCAGTACTTC.

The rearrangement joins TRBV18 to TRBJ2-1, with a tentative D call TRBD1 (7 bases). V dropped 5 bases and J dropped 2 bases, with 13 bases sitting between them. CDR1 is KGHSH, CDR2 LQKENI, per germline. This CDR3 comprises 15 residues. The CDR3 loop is CASSTGAGTYNEQFF. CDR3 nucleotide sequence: TGTGCCAGCTCAACAGGGGCGGGGACCTACAATGAGCAGTTCTTC.

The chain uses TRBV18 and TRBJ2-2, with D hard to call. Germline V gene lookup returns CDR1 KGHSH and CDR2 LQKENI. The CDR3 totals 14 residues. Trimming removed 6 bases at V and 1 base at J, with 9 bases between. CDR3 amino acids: CASSMVGNTGELFF. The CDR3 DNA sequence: TGTGCCAGCTCTATGGTCGGGAACACCGGGGAGCTGTTTTTT. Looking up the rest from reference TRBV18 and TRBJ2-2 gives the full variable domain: NAGVMQNPRHLVRRRGQEARLRCSPMKGHSHVYWYRQLPEEGLKFMVYLQKENIIDESGMPKERFSAEFPKEGPSILRIQQVVRGDSAAYFCASSMVGNTGELFFGEGSRLTVL.

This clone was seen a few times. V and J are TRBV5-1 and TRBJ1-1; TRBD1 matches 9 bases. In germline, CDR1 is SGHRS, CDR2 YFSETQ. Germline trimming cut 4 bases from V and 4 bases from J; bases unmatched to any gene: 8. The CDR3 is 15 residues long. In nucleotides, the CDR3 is TGCGCCAGCAGCAGGGGACAGGGTCTGGGCACTGAAGCTTTCTTT. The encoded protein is CASSRGQGLGTEAFF. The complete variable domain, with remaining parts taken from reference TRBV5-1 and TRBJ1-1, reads KAGVTQTPRYLIKTRGQQVTLSCSPISGHRSVSWYQQTPGQGLQFLFEYFSETQRNKGNFPGRFSGRQFSNSRSEMNVSTLELGDSALYLCASSRGQGLGTEAFFGQGTRLTVV.

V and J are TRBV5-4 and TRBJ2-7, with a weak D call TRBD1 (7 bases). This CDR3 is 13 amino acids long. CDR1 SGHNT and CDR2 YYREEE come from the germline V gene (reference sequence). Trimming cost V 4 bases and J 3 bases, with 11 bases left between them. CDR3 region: CASSPQGGYEQYF. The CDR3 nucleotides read TGTGCCAGCAGCCCCCAGGGGGGCTACGAGCAGTACTTC. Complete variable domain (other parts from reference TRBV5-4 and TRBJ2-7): ETGVTQSPTHLIKTRGQQVTLRCSSQSGHNTVSWYQQALGQGPQFIFQYYREEENGRGNFPPRFSGLQFPNYSSELNVNALELDDSALYLCASSPQGGYEQYFGPGTRLTVT.

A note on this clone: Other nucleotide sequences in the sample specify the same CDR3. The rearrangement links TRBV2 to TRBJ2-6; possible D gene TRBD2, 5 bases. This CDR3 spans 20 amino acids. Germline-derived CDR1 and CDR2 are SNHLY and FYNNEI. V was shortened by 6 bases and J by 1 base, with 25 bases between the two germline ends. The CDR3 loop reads CASRIRQERPPTSGANVLTF. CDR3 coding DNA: TGTGCCAGCAGGATTAGACAAGAGCGGCCGCCGACTTCTGGGGCCAACGTCCTGACTTTC.

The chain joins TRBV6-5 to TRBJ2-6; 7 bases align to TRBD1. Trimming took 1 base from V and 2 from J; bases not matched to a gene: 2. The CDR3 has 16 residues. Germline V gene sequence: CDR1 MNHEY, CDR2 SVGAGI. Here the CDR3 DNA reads TGTGCCAGCAGTTACTTGACAGGGCCTGGGGCCAACGTCCTGACTTTC. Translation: CASSYLTGPGANVLTF.

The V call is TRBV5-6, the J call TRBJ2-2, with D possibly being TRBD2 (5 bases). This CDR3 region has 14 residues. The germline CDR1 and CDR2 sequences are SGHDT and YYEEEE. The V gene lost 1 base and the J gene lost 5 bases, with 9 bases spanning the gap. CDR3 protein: CASSLRGRTGELFF. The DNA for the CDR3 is TGTGCCAGCAGCTTGCGGGGTCGGACCGGGGAGCTGTTTTTT.

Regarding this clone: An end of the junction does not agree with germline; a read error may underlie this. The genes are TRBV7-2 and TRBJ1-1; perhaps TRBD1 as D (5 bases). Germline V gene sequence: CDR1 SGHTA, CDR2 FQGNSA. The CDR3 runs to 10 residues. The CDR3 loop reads CASSLVGGVF. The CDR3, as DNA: TGTGCCAGCAGCTTAGTGGGAGGGGTCTTT. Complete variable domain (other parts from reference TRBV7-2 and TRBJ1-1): GAGVSQSPSNKVTEKGKDVELRCDPISGHTALYWYRQSLGQGLEFLIYFQGNSAPDKSGLPSDRFSAERTGGSVSTLTIQRTQQEDSAVYLCASSLVGGVFGQGTRLTVV.

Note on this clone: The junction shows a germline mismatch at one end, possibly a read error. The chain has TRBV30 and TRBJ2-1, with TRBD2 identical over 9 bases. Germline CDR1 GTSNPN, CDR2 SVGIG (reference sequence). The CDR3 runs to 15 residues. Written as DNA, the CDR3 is TGTGCCTGGAGCCCCGGACTAGCGCCCTACGATGAGCAGTTCTTC. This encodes CAWSPGLAPYDEQFF.

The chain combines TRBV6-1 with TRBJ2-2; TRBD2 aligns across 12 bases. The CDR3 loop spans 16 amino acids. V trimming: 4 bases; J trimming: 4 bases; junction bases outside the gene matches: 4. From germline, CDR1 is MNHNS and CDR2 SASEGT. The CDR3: CASSGGLAGSTGELFF. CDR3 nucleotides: TGTGCCAGCAGTGGGGGACTAGCGGGCTCCACCGGGGAGCTGTTTTTT.

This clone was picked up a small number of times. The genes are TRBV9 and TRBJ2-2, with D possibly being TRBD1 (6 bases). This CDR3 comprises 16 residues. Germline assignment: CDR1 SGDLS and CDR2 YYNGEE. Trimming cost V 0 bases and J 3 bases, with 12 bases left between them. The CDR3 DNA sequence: TGTGCCAGCAGCGTAGAGGGACATACGTACACCGGGGAGCTGTTTTTT. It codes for CASSVEGHTYTGELFF.

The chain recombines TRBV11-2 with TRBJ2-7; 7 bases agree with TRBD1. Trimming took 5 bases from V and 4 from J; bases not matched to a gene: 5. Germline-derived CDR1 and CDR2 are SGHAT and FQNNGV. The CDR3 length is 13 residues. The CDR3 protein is CASSRGQVYEQYF. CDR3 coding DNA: TGTGCCAGCAGCCGCGGACAGGTTTACGAGCAGTACTTC. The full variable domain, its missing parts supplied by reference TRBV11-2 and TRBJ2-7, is EAGVAQSPRYKIIEKRQSVAFWCNPISGHATLYWYQQILGQGPKLLIQFQNNGVVDDSQLPKDRFSAERLKGVDSTLKIQPAKLEDSAVYLCASSRGQVYEQYFGPGTRLTVT.

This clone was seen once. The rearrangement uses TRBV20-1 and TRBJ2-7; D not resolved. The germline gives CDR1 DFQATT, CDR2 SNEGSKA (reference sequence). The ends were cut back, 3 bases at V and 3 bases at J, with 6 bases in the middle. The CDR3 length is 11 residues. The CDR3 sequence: CSASGVYEQYF. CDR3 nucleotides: TGCAGTGCTAGCGGAGTCTACGAGCAGTACTTC.

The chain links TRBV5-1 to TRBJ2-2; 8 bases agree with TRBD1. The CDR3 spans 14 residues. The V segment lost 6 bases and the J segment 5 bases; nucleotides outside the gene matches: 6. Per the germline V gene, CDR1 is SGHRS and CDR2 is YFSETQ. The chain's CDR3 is CASMGQELTGELFF. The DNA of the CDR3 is TGCGCCAGCATGGGACAGGAATTGACCGGGGAGCTGTTTTTT. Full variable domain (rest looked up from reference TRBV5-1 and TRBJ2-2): KAGVTQTPRYLIKTRGQQVTLSCSPISGHRSVSWYQQTPGQGLQFLFEYFSETQRNKGNFPGRFSGRQFSNSRSEMNVSTLELGDSALYLCASMGQELTGELFFGEGSRLTVL.

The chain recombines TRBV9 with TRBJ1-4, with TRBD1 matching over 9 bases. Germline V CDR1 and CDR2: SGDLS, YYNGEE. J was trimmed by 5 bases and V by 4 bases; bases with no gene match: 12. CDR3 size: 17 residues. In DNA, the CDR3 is TGTGCCAGCAGCTCTACCCCGCCGGACAGGGGAAATGAAAAACTGTTTTTT. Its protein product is CASSSTPPDRGNEKLFF.

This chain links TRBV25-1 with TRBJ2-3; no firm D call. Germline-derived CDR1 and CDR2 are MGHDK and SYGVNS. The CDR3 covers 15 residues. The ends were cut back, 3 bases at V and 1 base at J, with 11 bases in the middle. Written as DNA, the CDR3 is TGTGCCAGCAGTGAGGTCAGTCCAGGCACAGATACGCAGTATTTT. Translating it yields CASSEVSPGTDTQYF.

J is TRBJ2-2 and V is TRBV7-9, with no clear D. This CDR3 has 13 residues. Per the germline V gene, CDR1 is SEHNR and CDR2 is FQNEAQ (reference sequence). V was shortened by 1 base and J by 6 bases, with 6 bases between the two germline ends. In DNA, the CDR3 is TGTGCCAGCAGCTTAGACTTTGCCGGGGAGCTGTTTTTT. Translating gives CASSLDFAGELFF.

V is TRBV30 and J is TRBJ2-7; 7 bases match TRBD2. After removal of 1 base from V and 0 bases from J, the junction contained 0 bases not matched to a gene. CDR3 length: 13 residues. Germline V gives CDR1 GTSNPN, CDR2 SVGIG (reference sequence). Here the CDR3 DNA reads TGTGCCTGGAGTGGGACTAGCTCCTACGAGCAGTACTTC. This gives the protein CAWSGTSSYEQYF.

DNA of the CDR3: TGTGCCAGCACCGGGACTAGCGGGACGAGCTCTGGGGCCAACGTCCTGACTTTC. It encodes CASTGTSGTSSGANVLTF. The chain links TRBV7-9 to TRBJ2-6; TRBD2 agrees at 13 bases. CDR1 is SEHNR, CDR2 FQNEAQ, per germline (reference sequence). The V and J ends lost 7 bases and 0 bases, in that order; junction bases with no gene match: 6. The CDR3 loop spans 18 amino acids.